The 14 T cell receptor beta chains reported below all come from one sample, sequenced in a study of response to subunit inactivated influenza vaccine. Each CDR3 protein is one row after TCRdb ran MiXCR on the RT-PCR reads. The sample gives about 830,000 distinct CDR3 sequences, around 18% of which show up once; around 9.9% is in the top ten. The source material was PBMCs from blood, sampled about 5 days after vaccination. These TCRs come from a man aged 45-65 years who received an inactivated influenza vaccine.

Regarding this clonotype: Germline is not matched at one junction end, which may reflect a read error. The chain employs TRBV18 and TRBJ2-7; D assignment may be TRBD1 or TRBD2 (5 bases each). The CDR3 totals 14 residues. Looked up from germline, CDR1 is KGHSH and CDR2 is LQKENI. The CDR3 protein is CASSLGTTYYEQHF. CDR3 DNA: TGTGCCAGCTCACTAGGGACCACTTACTACGAGCAGCACTTC.

This clonotype occurred a few times. The chain links TRBV3-1 to TRBJ1-5; 7 bases map to TRBD1. Germline CDR1 and CDR2: LGHDT and YNNKEL (reference sequence). With V trimmed by 4 bases and J by 5 bases, 2 bases remained unmatched. This CDR3 is 13 amino acids long. The CDR3 DNA is TGTGCCAGCAGCCCGACAGGGCATCAGCCCCAGCATTTT. Translated, it gives CASSPTGHQPQHF.

This clonotype turned up a few times. This rearrangement joins TRBV10-1 to TRBJ2-3; TRBD1 matches at 9 bases. V dropped 0 bases and J dropped 5; count of bases not matched to a gene: 12. The germline V gene has CDR1 WNHNN and CDR2 SYGVQD (reference sequence). CDR3 length: 18 amino acids. CDR3 nucleotide sequence: TGCGCCAGCAGTGAGTCCTACAGTACCGGACAGGGGAGAGATACGCAGTATTTT. Its translation: CASSESYSTGQGRDTQYF.

The J gene is TRBJ2-3, the V gene TRBV20-1; D may match TRBD1 or TRBD2 (5 bases each). There are 12 residues in the CDR3. Trimming removed 6 bases at V and 5 bases at J, with 12 bases between. Germline assignment: CDR1 DFQATT and CDR2 SNEGSKA (reference sequence). The CDR3 protein is CSAAHGGDTQYF. CDR3 bases: TGCAGTGCCGCCCATGGGGGAGATACGCAGTATTTT.

Details on this clonotype: The junction does not match germline at one end; this may be a read error. The chain couples TRBV7-2 to TRBJ2-2; TRBD1 matches 7 bases. The CDR3 has 14 amino acids. Germline V CDR1 and CDR2: SGHTA, FQGNSA. CDR3 protein: CGSSYDRVSGELFF. The CDR3 DNA sequence: TGTGGCAGCAGCTATGACAGGGTCTCCGGGGAGCTGTTTTTT.

In the case of this clonotype: Compared with germline, one end of the junction differs, possibly owing to a read error. The rearrangement links TRBV15 to TRBJ2-5; the D is unclear. Looked up from germline, CDR1 is LNHNV and CDR2 is YYDKDF (reference sequence). The CDR3 runs 14 residues. The CDR3 nucleotides read TGTGCCACCAGTAGAGACCGAGCTCAGGAGACCCAGTACTTC. This translates into CATSRDRAQETQYF.

There are many counts of this clonotype. The gene calls are TRBV12-3 or TRBV12-4 and TRBJ2-1; TRBD2 matches at 7 bases. This CDR3 is 14 amino acids long. The junction had 5 bases not matched to a gene; V was cut back by 3 bases and J by 6 bases. This CDR3 reads CASSFSSGTNEQFF. The CDR3 coding sequence is TGTGCCAGCAGTTTTTCTAGCGGTACCAATGAGCAGTTCTTC.

The chain couples TRBV15 to TRBJ2-1, with TRBD1 matching over 7 bases. The CDR3 is 19 residues long. CDR1 LNHNV and CDR2 YYDKDF come from the germline V gene (reference sequence). With V trimmed by 0 bases and J by 3 bases, 14 bases remained unmatched. This chain's CDR3 is CATSRDLRPATGYYNEQFF. CDR3 nucleotides: TGTGCCACCAGCAGAGATTTACGCCCCGCGACAGGGTACTACAATGAGCAGTTCTTC.

Only a few counts were recorded for this clonotype. J is TRBJ2-3 and V is TRBV2; tentative D call: TRBD1 (5 bases). The V gene lost 5 bases and the J gene lost 5 bases, with 8 bases spanning the gap. The CDR3 is made up of 12 amino acids. Germline V gene data show CDR1 as SNHLY and CDR2 as FYNNEI. The CDR3 here is CASSRTRDTQYF. The CDR3 DNA follows: TGTGCCAGCAGTCGGACAAGAGATACGCAGTATTTT.

The chain recombines TRBV29-1 with TRBJ2-3; TRBD1 is a possible D gene (5 bases). This CDR3 spans 13 amino acids. V lost 7 bases and J 4 bases, leaving 15 bases between the germline ends. Germline-derived CDR1 and CDR2 are SQVTM and ANQGSEA. In DNA form, the CDR3 reads TGCAGCGCCGCTAGGGGATCTTCAGATACGCAGTATTTT. Protein sequence: CSAARGSSDTQYF.

This clonotype was seen a few times. The chain employs TRBV20-1 and TRBJ1-4; D is perhaps TRBD1 (6 bases). The germline CDR1 and CDR2 sequences are DFQATT and SNEGSKA (reference sequence). Trimming took off 5 bases at V and 3 bases at J, with 13 bases between the two ends. This CDR3 has 14 residues. CDR3 DNA sequence: TGCAGTGCTTACAAGGGGGTTCCTAATGAAAAACTGTTTTTT. This translates into CSAYKGVPNEKLFF.

This clonotype was counted only a few times. The rearrangement links TRBV29-1 to TRBJ2-2; possibly TRBD2 for D (6 bases). Between the trimmed V and J ends, which lost 7 bases and 2 bases, there was a span of 11 bases. Germline-derived CDR1 and CDR2 are SQVTM and ANQGSEA. The CDR3 covers 13 residues. CDR3 region: CSGTTGNTGELFF. The CDR3 DNA follows: TGCAGCGGGACTACAGGAAACACCGGGGAGCTGTTTTTT.

V is TRBV5-1 and J is TRBJ2-7, with 9 bases lining up with TRBD1. CDR3 size: 18 residues. Germline V gene lookup returns CDR1 SGHRS and CDR2 YFSETQ. The ends lost 1 base at V and 5 bases at J; junction bases unmatched: 16. CDR3 sequence (DNA): TGCGCCAGCAGCTTGTCAACAGGGGGCTATAGTTACCGGAACGAGCAGTACTTC. It translates to CASSLSTGGYSYRNEQYF. The full variable domain, its missing parts supplied by reference TRBV5-1 and TRBJ2-7, is KAGVTQTPRYLIKTRGQQVTLSCSPISGHRSVSWYQQTPGQGLQFLFEYFSETQRNKGNFPGRFSGRQFSNSRSEMNVSTLELGDSALYLCASSLSTGGYSYRNEQYFGPGTRLTVT.

V is TRBV3-1 and J is TRBJ2-1; D gene uncertain. The CDR3 runs to 14 residues. Germline values: CDR1 LGHDT, CDR2 YNNKEL (reference sequence). The germline V and J ends were trimmed by 3 bases and 8 bases, with 14 bases remaining between them. Here the CDR3 DNA reads TGTGCCAGCAGCCAGGCGGCCGCTGGGGATGAGCAGTTCTTC. Translation gives CASSQAAAGDEQFF.